The 18 T cell receptor beta chains reported below all come from one sample, sequenced in a study of blood T cell repertoires in COVID-19. Sequencing used immunoSEQ multiplex PCR; TCRdb keeps in-frame clones, though not all of them. Of 9,500 to 10,000 clones in the sample, around 77% were seen once. The sequencing sample was made of peripheral blood. The receptors stem from a human donor in a cohort sampled during active COVID-19.

This clone was seen a handful of times. V usage is TRBV10-3 and J usage is TRBJ1-6; 7 bases line up with TRBD1. The germline V gene has CDR1 ENHRY and CDR2 SYGVKD. With 6 bases clipped from V and 10 bases from J, the junction kept 6 bases outside the gene matches. This CDR3 is 13 amino acids long. The CDR3 loop reads CAISHDRESPLHF. In DNA form, the CDR3 reads TGTGCCATCAGCCATGACAGGGAGTCACCCCTCCACTTT.

The rearrangement uses TRBV2 and TRBJ2-5, with 8 positions matching TRBD2. CDR3 length: 13 residues. Germline V gene data show CDR1 as SNHLY and CDR2 as FYNNEI. The chain's CDR3 is CGSAYGGRETQYF. CDR3 DNA sequence: TGTGGTTCAGCATATGGCGGGAGGGAGACCCAGTACTTC.

The chain couples TRBV18 to TRBJ1-6; D unresolved. The CDR3 contains 20 residues. With 0 bases removed from V and 1 base from J, the gap between germline ends came to 19 bases. Germline V gene data show CDR1 as KGHSH and CDR2 as LQKENI. The CDR3 region has the DNA TGTGCCAGCTCACCACCGAGCGGTGGAAGCCTTAGGTCCTATAATTCACCCCTCCACTTT. This encodes CASSPPSGGSLRSYNSPLHF.

This CDR3 reads CASSILPSGGPVTDTQYF. The CDR3, as DNA: TGTGCCAGCAGCATACTTCCTAGCGGGGGGCCAGTAACAGATACGCAGTATTTT. The V gene is TRBV7-9, the J gene TRBJ2-3, with TRBD2 matching 11 bases. Germline values: CDR1 SEHNR, CDR2 FQNEAQ (reference sequence). The CDR3 is 18 amino acids. Losses at the gene ends were 5 bases for V and 3 bases for J; bases not matched to a gene: 13.

The rearrangement links TRBV19 to TRBJ2-7; TRBD1 matches 8 bases. The CDR3 length is 16 residues. J gave up 0 bases and V 6 bases, and 10 bases lay outside the gene matches. Germline V CDR1 and CDR2: LNHDA, SQIVND (reference sequence). The CDR3 spells CASRDSGGLSSYEQYF. The CDR3 DNA sequence: TGTGCCAGTAGGGATTCAGGGGGCCTCAGCTCCTACGAGCAGTACTTC.

A single count supports this clone. This chain connects TRBV9 to TRBJ2-2, with 10 bases that match TRBD2. The CDR3 has 14 amino acids. Per germline, CDR1 SGDLS and CDR2 YYNGEE. V lost 4 bases and J lost 6; bases outside the gene matches: 3. In nucleotides, the CDR3 is TGTGCCAGCAGCTTGAGCGGGGGGGCCGGGGAGCTGTTTTTT. This translates into CASSLSGGAGELFF.

This rearrangement joins TRBV18 to TRBJ2-1; D is possibly TRBD2 (6 bases). The ends were cut back, 3 bases at V and 3 bases at J, with 12 bases in the middle. CDR3 size: 15 residues. Germline CDR1 reads KGHSH; CDR2 reads LQKENI. The CDR3 DNA reads TGTGCCAGCTCACCGGGCGGGACTGTCTACAATGAGCAGTTCTTC. Its protein is CASSPGGTVYNEQFF.

This clone has more than one count but fewer than ten. The genes are TRBV7-2 and TRBJ1-6, with D possibly matching TRBD1 (6 bases). Germline V gives CDR1 SGHTA, CDR2 FQGNSA. Trimming removed 1 base at V and 6 bases at J, with 16 bases between. The CDR3 has 17 residues. CDR3: CASSLDRGGDANSPLHF. The CDR3 region has the DNA TGTGCCAGCAGCTTAGACCGGGGGGGCGATGCTAATTCACCCCTCCACTTT.

The J gene is TRBJ1-2, the V gene TRBV6-5; possible D gene TRBD1, 6 bases. Trimming took off 6 bases at V and 8 bases at J, with 13 bases between the two ends. CDR1 is MNHEY, CDR2 SVGAGI, per germline. This CDR3 region has 12 residues. The CDR3 DNA reads TGTGCCAGCAGGATTACAGGGAACGGCTACACCTTC. Protein sequence: CASRITGNGYTF.

Here the CDR3 reads CASSQAAWTGRPEQYF. CDR3 DNA sequence: TGTGCCAGCAGCCAGGCCGCCTGGACAGGGCGTCCCGAGCAGTACTTC. The chain links TRBV6-2 or TRBV6-3 to TRBJ2-7; the match to TRBD1 covers 8 bases. CDR1 is MNHEY and CDR2 is SVGEGT in the germline V gene. The CDR3 loop spans 16 amino acids. Trimming removed 6 bases from V and 6 bases from J; junction bases left unmatched: 16.

This clone was picked up a small number of times. The chain is built from TRBV19 and TRBJ1-5; D remains unclear. V dropped 0 bases and J dropped 6 bases, with 12 bases sitting between them. The germline gives CDR1 LNHDA, CDR2 SQIVND (reference sequence). The CDR3 totals 15 residues. CDR3 coding DNA: TGTGCCAGTAGTATAGAAGGAGGGAAAGGTCAGCCCCAGCATTTT. Its protein product is CASSIEGGKGQPQHF. Supplemented by reference TRBV19 and TRBJ1-5, the full variable domain reads DGGITQSPKYLFRKEGQNVTLSCEQNLNHDAMYWYRQDPGQGLRLIYYSQIVNDFQKGDIAEGYSVSREKKESFPLTVTSAQKNPTAFYLCASSIEGGKGQPQHFGDGTRLSIL.

The V gene is TRBV30, the J gene TRBJ2-7; 7 bases agree with TRBD1. CDR3 size: 17 residues. Trimming at V came to 3 bases and at J to 4 bases, leaving 18 bases not matched to a gene. Germline assignment: CDR1 GTSNPN and CDR2 SVGIG (reference sequence). The DNA for the CDR3 is TGTGCCTGGAGCCCTGGATTTGTCGAGGGGGCGTCTTACGAGCAGTACTTC. It specifies CAWSPGFVEGASYEQYF.

This clone was counted a few times. The V call is TRBV12-3 or TRBV12-4, the J call TRBJ1-2; a possible D gene is TRBD1 (5 bases). This CDR3 has 12 residues. Trimming removed 9 bases from V and 1 base from J, with 9 bases in between. CDR3 in DNA: TGTGCCAGTAGAAGGGGTAACTATGGCTACACCTTC. This translates into CASRRGNYGYTF.

The chain links TRBV7-6 to TRBJ2-3, with TRBD1 as a possible D gene (6 bases). V lost 2 bases and J 0 bases, leaving 15 bases between the germline ends. CDR3 length: 17 amino acids. Germline CDR1 reads SGHVS; CDR2 reads FNYEAQ. CDR3 DNA: TGTGCCAGCAGCTTATTCCCAGGGGCACTAAGCACAGATACGCAGTATTTT. Translated: CASSLFPGALSTDTQYF. The whole variable domain, filled in from reference TRBV7-6 and TRBJ2-3, reads GAGVSQSPRYKVTKRGQDVALRCDPISGHVSLYWYRQALGQGPEFLTYFNYEAQQDKSGLPNDRFSAERPEGSISTLTIQRTEQRDSAMYRCASSLFPGALSTDTQYFGPGTRLTVL.

This clone was observed a single time. V is TRBV2 and J is TRBJ1-2; D is uncertain. The CDR3 is 15 amino acids. CDR1 is SNHLY, CDR2 FYNNEI, per germline. Trimming took off 3 bases at V and 10 bases at J, with 21 bases between the two ends. CDR3 DNA sequence: TGTGCCAGCAGTGATCGGAGGGCCGTTTCCAGTGCCTACACCTTC. Protein: CASSDRRAVSSAYTF.

This clone was observed a few times. The chain is built from TRBV5-6 and TRBJ1-4; D not resolved. The germline gives CDR1 SGHDT, CDR2 YYEEEE. Trimming took 0 bases from V and 4 from J, leaving 4 bases between them. This CDR3 is 13 amino acids long. CDR3 sequence: CASSLGLNEKLFF. The CDR3 DNA is TGTGCCAGCAGCTTGGGGCTTAATGAAAAACTGTTTTTT.

This clone came up once. This chain links TRBV11-2 with TRBJ2-7; 7 bases agree with TRBD1. CDR1 is SGHAT and CDR2 is FQNNGV in the germline V gene. This CDR3 comprises 15 residues. V gave up 3 bases and J gave up 1 base; unmatched junction bases: 6. CDR3 loop: CASSFGQAGSYEQYF. For the CDR3, the DNA is TGTGCCAGCAGCTTCGGACAGGCAGGGTCCTACGAGCAGTACTTC.

Only one count was recorded for this clone. V gene TRBV19 combines with J gene TRBJ1-1, with 10 bases fitting TRBD1. The trim removed 9 bases at V and 1 base at J, leaving 5 bases unmatched. This CDR3 has 14 amino acids. CDR1 and CDR2 from the germline V gene are LNHDA and SQIVND (reference sequence). CDR3 protein: CASKRTGGNTEAFF. The CDR3 DNA reads as TGTGCCAGCAAACGGACAGGGGGGAACACTGAAGCTTTCTTT.